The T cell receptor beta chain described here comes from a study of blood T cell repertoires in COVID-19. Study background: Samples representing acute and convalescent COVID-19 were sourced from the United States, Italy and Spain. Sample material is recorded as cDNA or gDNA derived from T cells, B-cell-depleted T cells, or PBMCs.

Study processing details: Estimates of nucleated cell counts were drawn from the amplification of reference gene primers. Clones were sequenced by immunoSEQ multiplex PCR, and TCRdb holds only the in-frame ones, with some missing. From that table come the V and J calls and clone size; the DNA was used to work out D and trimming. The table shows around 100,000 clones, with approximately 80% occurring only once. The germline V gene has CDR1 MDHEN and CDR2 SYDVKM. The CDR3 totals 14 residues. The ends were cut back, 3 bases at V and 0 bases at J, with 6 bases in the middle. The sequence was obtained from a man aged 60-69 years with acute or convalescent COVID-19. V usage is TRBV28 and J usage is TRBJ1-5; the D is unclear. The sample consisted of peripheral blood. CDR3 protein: CASSFVNSNQPQHF. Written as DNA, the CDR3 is TGTGCCAGCAGTTTTGTAAATAGCAATCAGCCCCAGCATTTT.